Listed below are T cell receptor beta chains from one sample, sequenced in a study of blood T cell repertoires in COVID-19. Sequenced by immunoSEQ multiplex PCR; TCRdb stores in-frame clones only, minus some. This table has hundreds of thousands of clones, approximately 84% appearing once. The specimen was peripheral blood. The receptors come from a man aged 45 to 65 with acute or convalescent COVID-19. The CDR3 runs from the conserved cysteine through the conserved F or W. A D gene is named only where the DNA matches it firmly. Size is stated for part of the rows, as once, few or many counts, or as a class when the clone is expanded.

CDR3aa	CDR3nt	d_gene	abundance	v_gene	j_gene
CASSYGGTGSTEAFF	TGTGCCAGCAGTTACGGTGGGACAGGGTCCACTGAAGCTTTCTTT	TRBD1	once	TRBV6-2/TRBV6-3	TRBJ1-1
CSASTGVGYTF	TGCAGTGCGAGCACAGGCGTTGGCTACACCTTC	.	.	TRBV20-1	TRBJ1-2
CASSPQSQGPSGNTIYF	TGTGCCAGCTCACCACAGTCACAGGGGCCCTCTGGAAACACCATATATTTT	TRBD1	.	TRBV18	TRBJ1-3
CASRGGMGNEQYF	TGCGCCAGCAGGGGGGGTATGGGGAACGAGCAGTACTTC	.	.	TRBV4-1	TRBJ2-7
CASSLADRVDNEKLFF	TGCGCCAGCAGCTTAGCCGACAGGGTTGATAATGAAAAACTGTTTTTT	TRBD1	once	TRBV5-1	TRBJ1-4
CASSYRVSGANVLTF	TGTGCCAGCAGTTACCGAGTCTCTGGGGCCAACGTCCTGACTTTC	.	.	TRBV6-2/TRBV6-3	TRBJ2-6
CASGLTGGAGTQYF	TGTGCTAGTGGTCTTACAGGGGGCGCGGGGACCCAGTACTTC	TRBD1	.	TRBV12-5	TRBJ2-5
CASSYFGTRNTEAFF	TGTGCCAGCAGTTACTTTGGCACTAGGAACACTGAAGCTTTCTTT	.	.	TRBV6-5	TRBJ1-1
CASTSSGFNQPQHF	TGTGCCAGTACCTCGAGTGGTTTCAATCAGCCCCAGCATTTT	.	.	TRBV19	TRBJ1-5
CASSWGPSTEAFF	TGTGCCAGCAGTTGGGGCCCCTCCACTGAAGCTTTCTTT	.	few	TRBV12-3/TRBV12-4	TRBJ1-1
CASSLGIRDYGYTF	TGTGCCAGCAGCTTGGGGATCCGGGACTATGGCTACACCTTC	.	.	TRBV5-6	TRBJ1-2
CASSLFRMNTEAFF	TGTGCCAGCAGTCTGTTCCGTATGAACACTGAAGCTTTCTTT	.	.	TRBV6-5	TRBJ1-1
CASSFQFAGTGNTGELFF	TGTGCCAGCAGCTTTCAATTCGCCGGGACAGGGAACACCGGGGAGCTGTTTTTT	TRBD1	.	TRBV7-2	TRBJ2-2
CASSTDRGKFSNQPQHF	TGTGCCAGCAGCACCGACAGGGGCAAATTCAGCAATCAGCCCCAGCATTTT	TRBD1	.	TRBV2	TRBJ1-5
CASSRAGGQPQHF	TGTGCCAGTAGTAGGGCAGGGGGCCAGCCCCAGCATTTT	TRBD1	once	TRBV19	TRBJ1-5
CASSSGQMNTEAFF	TGTGCCAGCAGCTCGGGACAGATGAACACTGAAGCTTTCTTT	TRBD1	.	TRBV7-2	TRBJ1-1
CASSFGGVGNTEAFF	TGCGCCAGCAGTTTTGGGGGGGTCGGTAACACTGAAGCTTTCTTT	.	.	TRBV5-1	TRBJ1-1
CSAQLQGATGYTF	TGCAGCGCCCAGTTGCAAGGGGCAACTGGCTACACCTTC	.	.	TRBV29-1	TRBJ1-2
CASSLGPLSGNTIYF	TGTGCCAGCAGCTTGGGGCCCCTCTCTGGAAACACCATATATTTT	.	once	TRBV5-6	TRBJ1-3
CASSEGQGAYEQYF	TGTGCCAGCAGTGAAGGACAGGGGGCTTACGAGCAGTACTTC	TRBD1	.	TRBV6-1	TRBJ2-7
CASSPGQGEDTQYF	TGCGCCAGCAGCCCGGGACAGGGGGAAGATACGCAGTATTTT	TRBD1	once	TRBV5-1	TRBJ2-3
CASSRKLAEQPQHF	TGTGCCAGCAGTCGGAAACTCGCGGAGCAGCCCCAGCATTTT	.	.	TRBV6-2/TRBV6-3	TRBJ1-5